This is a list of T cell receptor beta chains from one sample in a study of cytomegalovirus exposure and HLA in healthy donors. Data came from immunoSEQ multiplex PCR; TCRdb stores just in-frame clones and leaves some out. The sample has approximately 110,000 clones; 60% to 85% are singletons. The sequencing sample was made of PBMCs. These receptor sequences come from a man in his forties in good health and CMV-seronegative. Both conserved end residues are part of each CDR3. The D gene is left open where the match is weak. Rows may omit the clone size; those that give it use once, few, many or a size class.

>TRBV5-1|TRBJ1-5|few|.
CASSLEYGGDQPQHF
TGCGCCAGCAGCTTGGAATATGGAGGCGATCAGCCCCAGCATTTT
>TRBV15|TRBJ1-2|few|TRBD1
CATSIQRGGPYGYTF
TGTGCCACCAGCATTCAACGAGGGGGCCCCTATGGCTACACCTTC
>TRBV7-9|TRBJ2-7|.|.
CASSLVGRVNEQYF
TGTGCCAGCAGCTTAGTTGGCAGGGTAAACGAGCAGTACTTC
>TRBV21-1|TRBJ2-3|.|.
CASSSQVLGQGTTDTQYF
TGTGCCAGCAGCTCCCAGGTCTTGGGACAGGGCACCACAGATACGCAGTATTTT
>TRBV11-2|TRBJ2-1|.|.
CASSLHVTDGQFF
TGTGCCAGCAGCTTACATGTGACAGATGGGCAGTTCTTC
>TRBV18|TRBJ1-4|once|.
CASSLQGKSNEKLFF
TGTGCCAGCTCACTGCAGGGGAAGTCTAATGAAAAACTGTTTTTT
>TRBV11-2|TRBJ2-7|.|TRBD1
CASSSQGVGYEQYF
TGTGCCAGCAGCTCCCAGGGGGTTGGCTACGAGCAGTACTTC
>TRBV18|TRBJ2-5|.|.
CASSPRAGERTQYF
TGTGCCAGCTCACCGAGGGCAGGTGAGAGGACCCAGTACTTC
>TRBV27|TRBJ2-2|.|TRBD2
CASSLSGLAGGPSGELFF
TGTGCCAGCAGTTTATCGGGATTGGCGGGAGGGCCCTCCGGGGAGCTGTTTTTT
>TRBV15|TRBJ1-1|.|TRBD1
CATTAPGGTEAFF
TGTGCCACGACCGCTCCAGGGGGCACTGAAGCTTTCTTT
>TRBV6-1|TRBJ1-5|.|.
CASSESIFVGNQPQHF
TGTGCCAGCAGTGAATCCATTTTTGTAGGCAATCAGCCCCAGCATTTT
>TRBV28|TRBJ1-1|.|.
CASHYQGNEYTEAFF
TGTGCCAGCCACTACCAGGGGAATGAATACACTGAAGCTTTCTTT
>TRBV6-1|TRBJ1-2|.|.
CASSVGRTNGYGYTF
TGTGCCAGCAGTGTCGGCAGGACTAACGGCTATGGCTACACCTTC
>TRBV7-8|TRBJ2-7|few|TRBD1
CATAVGTGTYEQYF
TGTGCCACCGCGGTCGGGACAGGTACCTACGAGCAGTACTTC
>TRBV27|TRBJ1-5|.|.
CASSPGGGLVQPQHF
TGTGCCAGCAGTCCCGGGGGGGGGCTTGTTCAGCCCCAGCATTTT
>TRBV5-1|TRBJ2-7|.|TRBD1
CASSLNPRGQYEQYF
TGCGCCAGCAGCTTAAATCCCAGGGGGCAATACGAGCAGTACTTC
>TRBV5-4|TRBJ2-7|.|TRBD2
CASSLPGTSDYEQYF
TGTGCCAGCAGCTTACCCGGGACTAGCGACTACGAGCAGTACTTC
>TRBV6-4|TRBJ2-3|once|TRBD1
CASSWDRGSDTQYF
TGTGCCAGCAGTTGGGACAGGGGTAGTGATACGCAGTATTTT
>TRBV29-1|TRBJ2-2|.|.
CSVEELTGELFF
TGCAGCGTTGAGGAGCTTACCGGGGAGCTGTTTTTT
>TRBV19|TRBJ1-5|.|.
CASSIDQVLSNQPQHF
TGTGCCAGTAGTATAGATCAAGTACTTAGCAATCAGCCCCAGCATTTT
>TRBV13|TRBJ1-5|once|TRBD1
CASSLDRGRNQPQHF
TGTGCCAGCAGCCTGGACAGGGGGCGTAATCAGCCCCAGCATTTT
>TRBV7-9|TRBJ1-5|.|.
CASNHGDGKPQHF
TGTGCCAGCAACCATGGAGATGGAAAGCCCCAGCATTTT
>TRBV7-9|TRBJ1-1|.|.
CASSLGGGAEAFF
TGTGCCAGCAGCTTGGGGGGAGGGGCTGAAGCTTTCTTT
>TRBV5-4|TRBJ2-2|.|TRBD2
CASSFLAGGPGTGELFF
TGTGCCAGCAGCTTCCTAGCGGGGGGGCCGGGCACCGGGGAGCTGTTTTTT
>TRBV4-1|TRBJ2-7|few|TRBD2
CASSLTRTSDSYEQYF
TGCGCCAGCAGCCTAACCAGGACTAGCGACTCCTACGAGCAGTACTTC
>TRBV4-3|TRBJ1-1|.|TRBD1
CASSDRVREGQHLTEAFF
TGCGCCAGCAGCGACCGGGTTCGGGAGGGACAGCATCTAACTGAAGCTTTCTTT
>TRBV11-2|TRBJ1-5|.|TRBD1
CASSLGDRVGNQPQHF
TGTGCCAGCAGCTTAGGCGACAGGGTTGGCAATCAGCCCCAGCATTTT
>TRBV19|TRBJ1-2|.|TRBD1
CASTQDRVGGYTF
TGTGCCAGTACCCAGGACAGGGTCGGTGGCTACACCTTC
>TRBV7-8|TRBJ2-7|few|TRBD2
CASSPDGTSSYEQYF
TGTGCCAGCAGCCCCGACGGGACTAGCTCCTACGAGCAGTACTTC
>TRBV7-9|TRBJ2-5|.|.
CAAGAQETQYF
TGTGCGGCGGGGGCCCAAGAGACCCAGTACTTC
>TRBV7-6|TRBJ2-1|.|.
CASSLPTGNSGSSYNEQFF
TGTGCCAGCAGCTTACCTACAGGGAATAGCGGGTCCTCCTACAATGAGCAGTTCTTC
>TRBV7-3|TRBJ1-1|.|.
CASSLTPSTEAFF
TGTGCCAGCAGCTTGACACCCTCCACTGAAGCTTTCTTT
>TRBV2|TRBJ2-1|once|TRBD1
CASSKQGALVSNEQFF
TGTGCCAGCAGCAAACAGGGGGCTCTAGTTAGTAATGAGCAGTTCTTC
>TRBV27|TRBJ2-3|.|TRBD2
CASSSLTSGYTDTQYF
TGTGCCAGCAGTTCCCTGACTAGCGGATACACAGATACGCAGTATTTT
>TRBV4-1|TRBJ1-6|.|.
CASSQGLSSYNSPLHF
TGCGCCAGCAGCCAAGGACTGAGCTCCTATAATTCACCCCTCCACTTT
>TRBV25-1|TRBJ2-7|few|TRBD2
CASSDHGGVSGEQYF
TGTGCCAGCAGTGACCATGGGGGGGTCTCAGGCGAGCAGTACTTC
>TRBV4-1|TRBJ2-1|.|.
CASSQPGQGNEQFF
TGCGCCAGCAGCCAACCCGGACAAGGCAATGAGCAGTTCTTC
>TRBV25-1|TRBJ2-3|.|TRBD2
CASSELMAGGSDTQYF
TGTGCCAGCAGTGAACTAATGGCGGGGGGGTCAGATACGCAGTATTTT
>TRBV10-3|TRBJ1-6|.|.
CAISEGQIYNSPLHF
TGTGCCATCAGTGAGGGTCAGATCTATAATTCACCCCTCCACTTT
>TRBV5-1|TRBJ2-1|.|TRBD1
CASRETGGFNEQFF
TGCGCCAGCAGGGAGACAGGGGGCTTCAATGAGCAGTTCTTC
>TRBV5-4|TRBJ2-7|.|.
CASSLQGLSYEQYF
TGTGCCAGCAGCCTCCAGGGCCTCTCCTACGAGCAGTACTTC
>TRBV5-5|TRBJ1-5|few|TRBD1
CASSLGDRGMPQHF
TGTGCCAGCAGCTTGGGAGACAGGGGAATGCCCCAGCATTTT
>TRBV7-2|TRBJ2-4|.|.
CASSSRQVGRAKNIQYF
TGTGCCAGCAGCTCCAGACAGGTTGGTCGGGCCAAAAACATTCAGTACTTC